Listed here are 24 T cell receptor beta chains from one sample, sequenced in a study of CD8+ T cells in alopecia areata. Following RNA extraction, reverse transcription yielded cDNA that acted as the sequencing template. Data came from immunoSEQ multiplex PCR; TCRdb stores just in-frame clones and leaves some out. Found here are fewer than 250,000 clones, 55% to 70% of them singletons; the top ten hold approximately 0.69%. The treatment here: oral pan-JAK inhibitor, 5-10 mg twice daily. The sequences come from CD4+ T cells sorted from blood, collected at week 4, from a patient treated with tofacitinib. These TCRs come from a human donor with alopecia areata.

V gene TRBV28 combines with J gene TRBJ2-4; D assignment may be TRBD1 or TRBD2 (5 bases each). CDR1 and CDR2 from the germline V gene are MDHEN and SYDVKM. There are 13 residues in the CDR3. With 2 bases removed from V and 7 bases from J, the gap between germline ends came to 9 bases. The CDR3 protein is CASSLTGRNIQYF. For the CDR3, the DNA is TGTGCCAGCAGTTTAACGGGGCGGAACATTCAGTACTTC.

The J gene is TRBJ2-7, the V gene TRBV9; D gene uncertain. The CDR3 runs to 12 residues. With 0 bases removed from V and 7 bases from J, the gap between germline ends came to 8 bases. From germline, CDR1 is SGDLS and CDR2 YYNGEE. The CDR3 protein is CASSVDDFEQYF. CDR3 sequence (DNA): TGTGCCAGCAGCGTAGATGACTTTGAGCAGTACTTC.

This clone has only a few counts. The chain links TRBV20-1 to TRBJ1-1; D remains ambiguous. CDR1 and CDR2 from the germline V gene are DFQATT and SNEGSKA (reference sequence). V dropped 3 bases and J dropped 5 bases, with 7 bases sitting between them. The CDR3 length is 11 residues. The CDR3 loop is CSARVRTEAFF. In nucleotides, the CDR3 is TGCAGTGCTAGGGTTAGGACTGAAGCTTTCTTT.

This clone has only a few counts. J is TRBJ2-1 and V is TRBV29-1, with TRBD2 as a possible D gene (5 bases). This CDR3 comprises 13 residues. The germline gives CDR1 SQVTM, CDR2 ANQGSEA. Trimming stripped 6 bases from V and 6 bases from J, with 15 bases between. This chain's CDR3 is CSVAAPRVNEQFF. The CDR3 DNA sequence: TGCAGCGTCGCGGCCCCGAGGGTCAATGAGCAGTTCTTC.

The chain employs TRBV19 and TRBJ2-2, with TRBD1 identical over 7 bases. J was trimmed by 6 bases and V by 4 bases; bases with no gene match: 8. The germline V gene has CDR1 LNHDA and CDR2 SQIVND (reference sequence). The CDR3 runs 15 residues. The CDR3 nucleotides are TGTGCCAGTAGTAAGGGACAGTGGGACGCCGGGGAGCTGTTTTTT. Protein product: CASSKGQWDAGELFF.

This sequence joins TRBV30 and TRBJ2-2, with TRBD2 identical over 12 bases. This CDR3 comprises 13 residues. Unmatched junction bases numbered 5, after V lost 8 bases and J lost 7 bases. The germline gives CDR1 GTSNPN, CDR2 SVGIG (reference sequence). In DNA form, the CDR3 reads TGTGCCAGACTAGCGGGAGTCGGCGGGGAGCTGTTTTTT. Translating gives CARLAGVGGELFF.

The chain has TRBV27 and TRBJ2-1; D may be TRBD1 (5 bases). From germline, CDR1 is MNHEY and CDR2 SMNVEV (reference sequence). V lost 5 bases and J 4 bases, leaving 12 bases between the germline ends. The length of the CDR3 is 14 residues. The chain's CDR3 is CASSVDSFYNEQFF. For the CDR3, the DNA is TGTGCCAGCAGTGTAGACAGTTTTTACAATGAGCAGTTCTTC.

V gene TRBV28 combines with J gene TRBJ2-3; 11 bases map to TRBD2. The V segment lost 7 bases and the J segment 2 bases; nucleotides outside the gene matches: 8. CDR3 length equals 16 residues. Germline V CDR1 and CDR2: MDHEN, SYDVKM. The CDR3 reads CASKTSGSGYTDTQYF. The CDR3 nucleotides read TGTGCCAGCAAAACTAGCGGGAGCGGTTACACAGATACGCAGTATTTT.

This clone was detected only a few times. This sequence joins TRBV30 and TRBJ2-5, with a possible D match to TRBD1 (5 bases). V gave up 0 bases and J gave up 5 bases, with 10 bases separating them. Germline V gives CDR1 GTSNPN, CDR2 SVGIG (reference sequence). The CDR3 consists of 13 residues. The CDR3, as DNA: TGTGCCTGGAGTGTACAGGACCCCGAGACCCAGTACTTC. Amino acid sequence: CAWSVQDPETQYF.

This clone was detected only a few times. V gene TRBV4-3 combines with J gene TRBJ2-1, with 12 nucleotides matching TRBD2. CDR3 length equals 16 residues. Trimming cost V 1 base and J 6 bases; bases outside gene matches: 4. The germline gives CDR1 LGHNA, CDR2 YSLEER. CDR3 protein: CASSQAPSGRVNEQFF. DNA of the CDR3: TGCGCCAGCAGCCAAGCCCCTAGCGGGAGGGTCAATGAGCAGTTCTTC.

A few counts support this clone. The J gene is TRBJ2-6, the V gene TRBV7-3; D remains unclear. The CDR3 has 15 residues. The V gene lost 5 bases and the J gene lost 0 bases, with 8 bases spanning the gap. Germline assignment: CDR1 SGHTA and CDR2 FQGTGA. This chain's CDR3 is CASSRVNSGANVLTF. In DNA, the CDR3 is TGTGCCAGCAGCAGAGTTAACTCTGGGGCCAACGTCCTGACTTTC.

The gene calls are TRBV15 and TRBJ1-2; perhaps TRBD1 as D (5 bases). The CDR3 is made up of 15 amino acids. Per the germline V gene, CDR1 is LNHNV and CDR2 is YYDKDF (reference sequence). V was clipped by 1 base and J by 7 bases, with 16 bases between them. The CDR3 here is CATSRALGGVGGYTF. The CDR3 DNA is TGTGCCACCAGCAGAGCTCTTGGGGGAGTTGGTGGCTACACCTTC.

The chain couples TRBV25-1 to TRBJ2-7; D possibly uses TRBD1 or TRBD2 (6 bases each). CDR1 and CDR2 from the germline V gene are MGHDK and SYGVNS. Between the trimmed V and J ends, which lost 4 bases and 5 bases, there was a span of 12 bases. The CDR3 has 13 residues. In nucleotides, the CDR3 is TGTGCCAGCAGTGTTGGTAGGGGGGACGAGCAGTACTTC. Encoded protein: CASSVGRGDEQYF.

In this sample, this clone turned up a few times. V usage is TRBV2 and J usage is TRBJ2-4, with 9 bases fitting TRBD1. Germline lookup yields CDR1 SNHLY and CDR2 FYNNEI. Trimming cost V 5 bases and J 1 base; bases outside gene matches: 6. The CDR3 runs 16 residues. The CDR3 loop reads CASSFGQGLAKNIQYF. The CDR3 nucleotides read TGTGCCAGCAGTTTTGGACAGGGGTTGGCCAAAAACATTCAGTACTTC.

V usage is TRBV4-1 and J usage is TRBJ2-5; D is undetermined. Germline CDR1 is MGHRA and CDR2 is YSYEKL. The CDR3 has 13 residues. The V end was cut by 4 bases, the J end by 2 bases, with 8 bases between. CDR3 nucleotides: TGCGCCAGCAGCCTAGGATTACAAGAGACCCAGTACTTC. Translation gives CASSLGLQETQYF.

V usage is TRBV2 and J usage is TRBJ1-1; D uncertain. CDR3 length: 15 residues. V lost 4 bases to trimming and J lost 6 bases, with 18 bases between them. The germline CDR1 and CDR2 sequences are SNHLY and FYNNEI. Here the CDR3 reads CASSVIPSYDAEAFF. For the CDR3, the DNA is TGTGCCAGCAGTGTAATCCCTTCATATGACGCTGAAGCTTTCTTT.

The chain couples TRBV27 to TRBJ2-7; TRBD1 aligns across 12 bases. The CDR3 contains 15 residues. Germline V lookup: CDR1 MNHEY, CDR2 SMNVEV (reference sequence). J was trimmed by 4 bases and V by 2 bases; bases with no gene match: 3. The DNA for the CDR3 is TGTGCCAGCAGTTTAAGGGACAGGGGGCATTACGAGCAGTACTTC. This codes for CASSLRDRGHYEQYF.

The gene calls are TRBV11-2 and TRBJ1-2, with D perhaps TRBD1 (5 bases). Germline assignment: CDR1 SGHAT and CDR2 FQNNGV. The CDR3 has 11 residues. The ends were cut back, 3 bases at V and 14 bases at J, with 13 bases in the middle. In DNA form, the CDR3 reads TGTGCCAGCAGCTTGTCCAGGGTTACGACCTTC. Translating it yields CASSLSRVTTF.

V gene TRBV29-1 combines with J gene TRBJ2-3; D possibly corresponds to TRBD1 (6 bases). There are 16 residues in the CDR3. V lost 7 bases, J lost 1 base, and 21 bases lay in between. Germline V gives CDR1 SQVTM, CDR2 ANQGSEA. CDR3 residues: CSATNPGRGRTDTQYF. The CDR3 DNA is TGCAGCGCCACAAACCCGGGCAGGGGCCGCACAGATACGCAGTATTTT.

The rearrangement joins TRBV7-8 to TRBJ2-1, with 11 bases identical to TRBD2. The CDR3 is 16 residues long. V shed 0 bases and J 9 bases; nucleotides not matched to a gene: 7. Germline-derived CDR1 and CDR2 are SGHVS and FQNEAQ. Written as DNA, the CDR3 is TGTGCCAGCAGCTTAGCGATAGCGGGAGGGCTAGGTGAGCAGTTCTTC. Amino acid sequence: CASSLAIAGGLGEQFF.

This chain links TRBV6-5 with TRBJ1-5, with 7 bases fitting TRBD1. V lost 6 bases and J lost 7; bases outside the gene matches: 12. CDR3 size: 15 residues. CDR1 and CDR2 (germline): MNHEY, SVGAGI. The CDR3 nucleotides read TGTGCCAGCAGCCCCGAGGCAGGGGGAGGACAGCCCCAGCATTTT. Its protein is CASSPEAGGGQPQHF.

The V call is TRBV10-1, the J call TRBJ2-5; tentatively, D is TRBD1 or TRBD2 (5 bases each). The CDR3 length is 14 residues. V was trimmed by 3 bases and J by 1 base, leaving 9 bases between them. CDR1 and CDR2 (germline): WNHNN, SYGVQD (reference sequence). CDR3 amino acids: CASSDGGSQETQYF. For the CDR3, the DNA is TGCGCCAGCAGTGATGGGGGAAGCCAAGAGACCCAGTACTTC.

The chain carries TRBV30 and TRBJ1-2; 9 bases are a match to TRBD1. CDR3 length: 13 amino acids. J lost 7 bases, V lost 2 bases, and 5 bases had no gene match. The germline V gene encodes CDR1 GTSNPN and CDR2 SVGIG (reference sequence). CDR3 loop: CAWSTGTGSGYTF. CDR3 nucleotide sequence: TGTGCCTGGAGTACCGGGACAGGGTCTGGCTACACCTTC.

In this sample, this clone turned up a few times. This rearrangement joins TRBV11-2 to TRBJ2-3, with 11 bases fitting TRBD2. The J segment lost 4 bases and the V segment lost 2 bases, leaving 2 bases of the junction unmatched. The CDR3 totals 15 residues. Germline CDR1 reads SGHAT; CDR2 reads FQNNGV. CDR3 residues: CASSLNSGRADTQYF. The CDR3 coding sequence is TGTGCCAGCAGCTTAAATAGCGGGAGGGCAGATACGCAGTATTTT.